This record concerns one T cell receptor beta chain sequence. The antigen remains unidentified. A read error may account for a junction end that differs from germline. The CDR3 length is 15 residues. Looked up from germline, CDR1 is LNHDA and CDR2 is SQIVND (reference sequence). Built from TCR beta cDNA, the libraries had unique molecular identifiers in them. TCRdb reanalysed the PCR reads using MiXCR and keeps one entry per CDR3 protein. Among roughly 540,000 distinct CDR3 sequences, roughly 34% were seen once, and the ten largest hold 6%. The record originates from a study of post-analysis software for immune sequencing data. Overall study results and limits: TRBV5-6, TRBV5-1 and TRBV20-1 belonged to a set of five TRBV segments that were more frequent in patients than controls. The F measure placed samples prepared in the same batch into strongly shared clusters.

The chain carries TRBV19 and TRBJ2-1; 7 nucleotides align to TRBD1. The material sequenced was blood. This sequence was found in a girl under 18 with multiple sclerosis. The CDR3 sequence: CASREDRSSYNERFF. The CDR3 DNA sequence: TGTGCCAGTAGGGAGGACAGGAGCTCCTACAATGAGCGGTTCTTC.